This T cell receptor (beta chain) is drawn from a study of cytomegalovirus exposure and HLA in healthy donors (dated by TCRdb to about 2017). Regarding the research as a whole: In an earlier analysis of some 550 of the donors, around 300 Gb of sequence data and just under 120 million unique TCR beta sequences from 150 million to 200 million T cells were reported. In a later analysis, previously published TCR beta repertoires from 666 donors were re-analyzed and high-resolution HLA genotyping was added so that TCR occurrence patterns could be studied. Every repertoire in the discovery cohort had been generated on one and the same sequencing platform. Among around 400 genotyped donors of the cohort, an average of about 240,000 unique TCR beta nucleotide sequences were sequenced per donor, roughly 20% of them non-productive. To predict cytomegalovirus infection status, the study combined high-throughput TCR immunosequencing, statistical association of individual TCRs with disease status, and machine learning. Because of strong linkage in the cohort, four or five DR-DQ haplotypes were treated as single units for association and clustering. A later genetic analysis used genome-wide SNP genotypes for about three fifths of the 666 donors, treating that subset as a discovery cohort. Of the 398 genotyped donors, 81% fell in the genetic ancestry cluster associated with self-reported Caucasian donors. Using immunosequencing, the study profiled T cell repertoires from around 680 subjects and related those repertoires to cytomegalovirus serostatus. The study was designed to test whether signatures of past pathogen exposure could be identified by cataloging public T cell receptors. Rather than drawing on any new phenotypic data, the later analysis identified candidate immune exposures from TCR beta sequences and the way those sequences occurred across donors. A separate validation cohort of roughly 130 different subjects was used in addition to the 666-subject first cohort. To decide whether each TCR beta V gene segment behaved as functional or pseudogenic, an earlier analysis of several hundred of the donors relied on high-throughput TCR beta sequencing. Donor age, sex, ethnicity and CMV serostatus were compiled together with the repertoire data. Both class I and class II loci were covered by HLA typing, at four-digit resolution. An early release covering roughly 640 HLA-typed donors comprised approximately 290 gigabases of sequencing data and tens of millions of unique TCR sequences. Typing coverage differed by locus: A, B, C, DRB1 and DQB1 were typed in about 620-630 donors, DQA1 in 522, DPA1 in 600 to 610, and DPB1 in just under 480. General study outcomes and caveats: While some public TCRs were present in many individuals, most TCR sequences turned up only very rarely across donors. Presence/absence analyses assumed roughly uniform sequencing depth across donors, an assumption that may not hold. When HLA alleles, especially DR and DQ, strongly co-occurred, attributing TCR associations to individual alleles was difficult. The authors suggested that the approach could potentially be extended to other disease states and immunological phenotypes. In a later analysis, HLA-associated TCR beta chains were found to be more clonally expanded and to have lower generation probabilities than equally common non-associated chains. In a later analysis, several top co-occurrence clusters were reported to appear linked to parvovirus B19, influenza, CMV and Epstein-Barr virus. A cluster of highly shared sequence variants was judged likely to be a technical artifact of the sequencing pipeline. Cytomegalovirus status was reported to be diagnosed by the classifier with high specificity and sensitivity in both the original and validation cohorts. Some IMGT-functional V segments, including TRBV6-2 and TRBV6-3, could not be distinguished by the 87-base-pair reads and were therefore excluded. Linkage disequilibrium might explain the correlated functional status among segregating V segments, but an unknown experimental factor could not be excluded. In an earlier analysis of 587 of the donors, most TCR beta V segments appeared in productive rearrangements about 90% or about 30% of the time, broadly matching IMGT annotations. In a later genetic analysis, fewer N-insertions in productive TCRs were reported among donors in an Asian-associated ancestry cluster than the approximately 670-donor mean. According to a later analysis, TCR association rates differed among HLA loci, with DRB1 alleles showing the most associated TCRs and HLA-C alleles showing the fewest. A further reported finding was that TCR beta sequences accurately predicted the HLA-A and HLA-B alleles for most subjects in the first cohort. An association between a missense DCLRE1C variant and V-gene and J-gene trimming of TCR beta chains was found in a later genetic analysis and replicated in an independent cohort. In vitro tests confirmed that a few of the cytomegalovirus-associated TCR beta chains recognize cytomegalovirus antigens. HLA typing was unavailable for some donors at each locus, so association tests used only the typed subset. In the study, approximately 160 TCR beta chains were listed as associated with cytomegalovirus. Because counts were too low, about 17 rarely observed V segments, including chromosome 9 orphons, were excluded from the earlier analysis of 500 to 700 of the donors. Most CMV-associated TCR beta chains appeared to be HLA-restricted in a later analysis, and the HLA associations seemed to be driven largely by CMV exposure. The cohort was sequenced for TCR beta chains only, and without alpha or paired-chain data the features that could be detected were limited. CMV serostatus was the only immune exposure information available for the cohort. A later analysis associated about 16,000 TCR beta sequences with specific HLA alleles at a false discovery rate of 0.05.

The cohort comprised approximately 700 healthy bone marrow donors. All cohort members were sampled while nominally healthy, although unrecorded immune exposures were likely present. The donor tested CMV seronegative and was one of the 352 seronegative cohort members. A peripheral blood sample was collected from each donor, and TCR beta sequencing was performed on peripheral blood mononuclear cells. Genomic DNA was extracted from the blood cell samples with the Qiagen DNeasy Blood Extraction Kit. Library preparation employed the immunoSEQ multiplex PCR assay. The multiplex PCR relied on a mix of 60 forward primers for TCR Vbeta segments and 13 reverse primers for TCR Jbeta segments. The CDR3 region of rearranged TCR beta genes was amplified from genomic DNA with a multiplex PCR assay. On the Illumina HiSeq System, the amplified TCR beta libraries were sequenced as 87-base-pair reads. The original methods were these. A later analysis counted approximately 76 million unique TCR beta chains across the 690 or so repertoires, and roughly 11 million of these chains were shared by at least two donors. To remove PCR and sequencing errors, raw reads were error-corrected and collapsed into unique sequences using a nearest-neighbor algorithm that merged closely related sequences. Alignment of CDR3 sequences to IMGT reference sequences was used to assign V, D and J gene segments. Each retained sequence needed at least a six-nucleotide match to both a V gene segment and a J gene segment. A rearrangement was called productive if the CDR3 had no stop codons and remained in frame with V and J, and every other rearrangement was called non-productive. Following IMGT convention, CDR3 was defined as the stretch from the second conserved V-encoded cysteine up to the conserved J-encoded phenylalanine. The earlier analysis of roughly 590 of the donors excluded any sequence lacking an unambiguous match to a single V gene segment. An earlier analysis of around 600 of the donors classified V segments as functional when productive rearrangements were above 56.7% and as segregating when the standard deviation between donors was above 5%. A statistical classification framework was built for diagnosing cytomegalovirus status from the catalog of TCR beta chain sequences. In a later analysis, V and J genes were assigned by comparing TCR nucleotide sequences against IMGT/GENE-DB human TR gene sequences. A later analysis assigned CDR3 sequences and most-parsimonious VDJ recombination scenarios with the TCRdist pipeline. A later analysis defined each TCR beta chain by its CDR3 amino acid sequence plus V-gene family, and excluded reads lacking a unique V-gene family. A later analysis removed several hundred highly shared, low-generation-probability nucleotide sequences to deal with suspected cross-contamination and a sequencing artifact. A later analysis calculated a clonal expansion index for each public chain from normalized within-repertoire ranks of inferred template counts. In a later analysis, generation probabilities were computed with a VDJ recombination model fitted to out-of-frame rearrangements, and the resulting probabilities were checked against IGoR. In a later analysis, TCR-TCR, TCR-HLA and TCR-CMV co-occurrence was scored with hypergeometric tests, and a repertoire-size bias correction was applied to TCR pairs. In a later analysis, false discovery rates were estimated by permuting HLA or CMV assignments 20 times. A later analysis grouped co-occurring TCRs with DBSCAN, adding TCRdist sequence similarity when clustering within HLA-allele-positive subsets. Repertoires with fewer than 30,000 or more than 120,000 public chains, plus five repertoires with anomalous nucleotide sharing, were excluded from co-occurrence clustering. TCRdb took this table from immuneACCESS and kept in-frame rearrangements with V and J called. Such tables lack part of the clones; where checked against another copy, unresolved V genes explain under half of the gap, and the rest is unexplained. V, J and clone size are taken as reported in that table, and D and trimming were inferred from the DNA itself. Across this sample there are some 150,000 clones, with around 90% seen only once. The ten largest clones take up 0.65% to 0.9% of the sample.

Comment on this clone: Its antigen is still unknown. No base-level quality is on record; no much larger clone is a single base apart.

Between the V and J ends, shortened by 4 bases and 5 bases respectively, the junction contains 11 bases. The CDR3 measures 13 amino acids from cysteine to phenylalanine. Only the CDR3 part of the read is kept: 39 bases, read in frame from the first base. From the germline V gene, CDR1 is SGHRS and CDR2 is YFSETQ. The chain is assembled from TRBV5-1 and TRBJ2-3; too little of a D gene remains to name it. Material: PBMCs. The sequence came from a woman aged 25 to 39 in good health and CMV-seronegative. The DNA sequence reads TGCGCCAGCAGCCAAAACCAGGTAGATACGCAGTATTTT. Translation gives CASSQNQVDTQYF.